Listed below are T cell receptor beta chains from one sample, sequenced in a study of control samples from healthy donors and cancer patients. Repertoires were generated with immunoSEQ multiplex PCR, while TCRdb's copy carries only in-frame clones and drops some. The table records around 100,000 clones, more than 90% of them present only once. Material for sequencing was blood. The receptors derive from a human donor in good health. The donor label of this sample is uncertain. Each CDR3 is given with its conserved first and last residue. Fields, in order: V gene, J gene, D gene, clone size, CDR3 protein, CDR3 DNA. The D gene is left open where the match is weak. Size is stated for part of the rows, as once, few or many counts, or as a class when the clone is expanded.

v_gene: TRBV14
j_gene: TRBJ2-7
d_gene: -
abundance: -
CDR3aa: CASSQDRPGTYEQYF
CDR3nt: TGTGCCAGCAGCCAAGATCGACCAGGAACCTACGAGCAGTACTTC

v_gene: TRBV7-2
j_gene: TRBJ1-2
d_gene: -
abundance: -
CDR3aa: CASSLEVSRRSGYTF
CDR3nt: TGTGCCAGCAGCTTAGAGGTATCCAGGCGGTCTGGCTACACCTTC

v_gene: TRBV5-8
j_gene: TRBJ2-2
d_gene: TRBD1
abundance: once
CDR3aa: CASSLGDRDTGELFF
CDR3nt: TGTGCCAGCAGCTTGGGGGACAGGGATACCGGGGAGCTGTTTTTT

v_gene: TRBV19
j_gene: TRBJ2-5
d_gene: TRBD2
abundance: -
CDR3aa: CASSPRGLAGQETQYF
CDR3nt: TGTGCCAGTAGTCCCCGGGGACTAGCGGGTCAGGAGACCCAGTACTTC

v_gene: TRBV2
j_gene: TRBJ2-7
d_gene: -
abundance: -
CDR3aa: CASSLSPPGTYEQYF
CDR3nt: TGTGCCAGCAGTCTAAGTCCCCCAGGAACCTACGAGCAGTACTTC

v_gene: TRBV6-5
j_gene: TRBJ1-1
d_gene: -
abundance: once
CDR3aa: CASLRGYRLNTEAFF
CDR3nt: TGTGCCAGCCTCCGAGGCTACAGACTGAACACTGAAGCTTTCTTT

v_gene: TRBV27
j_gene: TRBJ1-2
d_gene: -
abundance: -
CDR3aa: CASSLGGSANYGYTF
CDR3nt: TGTGCCAGCAGTTTAGGGGGTAGTGCTAACTATGGCTACACCTTC

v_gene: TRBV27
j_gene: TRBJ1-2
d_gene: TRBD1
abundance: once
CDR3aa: CASSSNTGGTNTF
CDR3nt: TGTGCCAGCAGTTCAAACACAGGGGGCACGAATACCTTC

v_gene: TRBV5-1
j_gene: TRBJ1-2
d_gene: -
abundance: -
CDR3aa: CASSPQTGPTNYGYTF
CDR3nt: TGCGCCAGCAGCCCCCAGACCGGGCCCACTAACTATGGCTACACCTTC

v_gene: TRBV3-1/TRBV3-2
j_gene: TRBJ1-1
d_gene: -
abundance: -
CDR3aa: CASLLRGGTEAFF
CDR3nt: TGTGCCAGCCTCCTCCGTGGGGGGACTGAAGCTTTCTTT

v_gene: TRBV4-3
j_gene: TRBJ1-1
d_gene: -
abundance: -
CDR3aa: CASSQQASGAYTEAFF
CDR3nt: TGCGCCAGCAGCCAACAAGCCTCGGGGGCCTACACTGAAGCTTTCTTT

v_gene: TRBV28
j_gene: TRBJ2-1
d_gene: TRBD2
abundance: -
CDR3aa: CASSLERGVQFF
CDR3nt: TGTGCCAGCAGTTTAGAGCGGGGGGTGCAGTTCTTC

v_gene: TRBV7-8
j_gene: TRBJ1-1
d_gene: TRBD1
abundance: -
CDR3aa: CASSPGQGTVEAFF
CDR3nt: TGTGCCAGCAGCCCGGGACAGGGGACCGTTGAAGCTTTCTTT

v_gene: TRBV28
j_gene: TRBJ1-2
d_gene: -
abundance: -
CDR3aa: CASTGDGIYGYTF
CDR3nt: TGTGCCAGCACTGGGGACGGAATCTATGGCTACACCTTC

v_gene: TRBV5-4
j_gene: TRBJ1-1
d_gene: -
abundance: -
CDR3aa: CASSLVGGAGAFF
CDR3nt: TGTGCCAGCAGCTTGGTTGGGGGGGCGGGAGCTTTCTTT

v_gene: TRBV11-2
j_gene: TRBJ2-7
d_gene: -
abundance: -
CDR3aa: CASSLATGREQYF
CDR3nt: TGTGCCAGCAGCTTAGCTACAGGGCGGGAGCAGTACTTC

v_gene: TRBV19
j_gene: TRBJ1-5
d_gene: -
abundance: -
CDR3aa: CASSFRGFAQPQHF
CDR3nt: TGTGCCAGTAGTTTCAGAGGGTTTGCTCAGCCCCAGCATTTT

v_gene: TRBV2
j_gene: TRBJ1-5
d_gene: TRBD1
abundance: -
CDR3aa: CATTGGGNQPQHF
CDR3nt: TGTGCCACTACAGGGGGAGGCAATCAGCCCCAGCATTTT

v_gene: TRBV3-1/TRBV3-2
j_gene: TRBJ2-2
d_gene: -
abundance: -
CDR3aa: CASSREFTGELFF
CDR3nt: TGTGCCAGCAGCCGGGAGTTTACCGGGGAGCTGTTTTTT

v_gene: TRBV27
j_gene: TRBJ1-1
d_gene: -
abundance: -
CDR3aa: CASSSSLNTEAFF
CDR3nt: TGTGCCAGCAGTTCCAGCCTGAACACTGAAGCTTTCTTT

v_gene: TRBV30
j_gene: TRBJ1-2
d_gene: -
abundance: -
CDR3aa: CAWSLFNYGYTF
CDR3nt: TGTGCCTGGAGTTTATTTAACTATGGCTACACCTTC

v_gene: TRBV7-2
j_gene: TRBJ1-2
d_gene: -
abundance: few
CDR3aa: CASSLGGVGGVNYGYTF
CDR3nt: TGTGCCAGCAGCTTAGGGGGGGTAGGCGGAGTAAACTATGGCTACACCTTC

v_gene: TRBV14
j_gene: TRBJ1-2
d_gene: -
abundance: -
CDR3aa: CASSQEGGFSNYGYTF
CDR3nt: TGTGCCAGCAGCCAAGAAGGGGGGTTTTCCAACTATGGCTACACCTTC

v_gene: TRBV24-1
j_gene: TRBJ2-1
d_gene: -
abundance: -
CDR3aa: CATSATGYYNEQFF
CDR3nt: TGTGCCACCAGTGCAACGGGGTACTACAATGAGCAGTTCTTC

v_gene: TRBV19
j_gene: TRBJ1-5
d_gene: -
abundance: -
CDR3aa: CASNEWDSQPQHF
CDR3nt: TGTGCCAGCAACGAGTGGGATTCCCAGCCCCAGCATTTT

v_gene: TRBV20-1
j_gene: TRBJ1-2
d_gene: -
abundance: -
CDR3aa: CSASPNYGYTF
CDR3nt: TGCAGTGCTTCACCGAACTATGGCTACACCTTC

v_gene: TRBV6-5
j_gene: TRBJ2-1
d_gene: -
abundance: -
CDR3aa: CASTQQVPRANEQFF
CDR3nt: TGTGCCAGCACCCAGCAGGTCCCTCGGGCTAATGAGCAGTTCTTC